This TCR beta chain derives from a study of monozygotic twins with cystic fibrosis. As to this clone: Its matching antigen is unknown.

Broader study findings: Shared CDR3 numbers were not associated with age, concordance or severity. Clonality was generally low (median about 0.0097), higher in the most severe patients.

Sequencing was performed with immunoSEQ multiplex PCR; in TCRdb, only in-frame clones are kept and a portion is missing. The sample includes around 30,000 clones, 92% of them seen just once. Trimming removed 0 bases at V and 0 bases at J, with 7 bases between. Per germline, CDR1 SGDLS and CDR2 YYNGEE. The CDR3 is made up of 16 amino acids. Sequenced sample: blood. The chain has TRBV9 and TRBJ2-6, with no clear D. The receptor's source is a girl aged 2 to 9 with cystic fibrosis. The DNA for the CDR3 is TGTGCCAGCAGCGTAGTACGGGCCTCTGGGGCCAACGTCCTGACTTTC. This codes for CASSVVRASGANVLTF.